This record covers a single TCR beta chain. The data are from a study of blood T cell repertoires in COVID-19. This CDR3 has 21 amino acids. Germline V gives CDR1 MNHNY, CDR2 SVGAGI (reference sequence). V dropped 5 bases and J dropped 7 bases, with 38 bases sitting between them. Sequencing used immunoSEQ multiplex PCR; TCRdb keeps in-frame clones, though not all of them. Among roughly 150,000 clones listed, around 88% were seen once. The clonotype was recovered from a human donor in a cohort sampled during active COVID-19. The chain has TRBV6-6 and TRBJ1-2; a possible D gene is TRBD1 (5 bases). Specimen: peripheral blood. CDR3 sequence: CASSQGGILGGNAGIYSGYTF. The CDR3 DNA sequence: TGTGCCAGCAGTCAGGGAGGGATTTTAGGAGGGAACGCAGGGATCTACTCTGGCTACACCTTC.